The clone carrying this T cell receptor beta chain occurred a few times. Its target is not known. The data are from a study of T cell responses to AZD1222 COVID-19 vaccine. Repertoires were generated with immunoSEQ multiplex PCR, while TCRdb's copy carries only in-frame clones and drops some. The sample lists 160,000 or so clones, about 87% occurring once. Points from the study as a whole: Seropositive at baseline were only a handful of AZD1222 recipients. The donor group comprised mostly white British people and more females; the analysis possibly underestimated clonal diversity. Nearly half of unique spike-specific TCRs reportedly avoided B.1.351 and B.1.1.7 mutated regions.

Trimming shortened V by 5 bases and J by 6 bases, and 13 bases separated the two germline ends. The CDR3 sequence is 13 residues long. J is TRBJ1-2 and V is TRBV12-3 or TRBV12-4; possibly TRBD1 for D (5 bases). The sample in question was peripheral blood, obtained 28 days after the second dose of the MenACWY control vaccine. This TCR derives from an adult who received the MenACWY meningococcal vaccine as a control. The CDR3 sequence: CASSEGRSDGYTF. The CDR3 DNA is TGTGCCAGCAGTGAGGGACGGTCGGATGGCTACACCTTC.